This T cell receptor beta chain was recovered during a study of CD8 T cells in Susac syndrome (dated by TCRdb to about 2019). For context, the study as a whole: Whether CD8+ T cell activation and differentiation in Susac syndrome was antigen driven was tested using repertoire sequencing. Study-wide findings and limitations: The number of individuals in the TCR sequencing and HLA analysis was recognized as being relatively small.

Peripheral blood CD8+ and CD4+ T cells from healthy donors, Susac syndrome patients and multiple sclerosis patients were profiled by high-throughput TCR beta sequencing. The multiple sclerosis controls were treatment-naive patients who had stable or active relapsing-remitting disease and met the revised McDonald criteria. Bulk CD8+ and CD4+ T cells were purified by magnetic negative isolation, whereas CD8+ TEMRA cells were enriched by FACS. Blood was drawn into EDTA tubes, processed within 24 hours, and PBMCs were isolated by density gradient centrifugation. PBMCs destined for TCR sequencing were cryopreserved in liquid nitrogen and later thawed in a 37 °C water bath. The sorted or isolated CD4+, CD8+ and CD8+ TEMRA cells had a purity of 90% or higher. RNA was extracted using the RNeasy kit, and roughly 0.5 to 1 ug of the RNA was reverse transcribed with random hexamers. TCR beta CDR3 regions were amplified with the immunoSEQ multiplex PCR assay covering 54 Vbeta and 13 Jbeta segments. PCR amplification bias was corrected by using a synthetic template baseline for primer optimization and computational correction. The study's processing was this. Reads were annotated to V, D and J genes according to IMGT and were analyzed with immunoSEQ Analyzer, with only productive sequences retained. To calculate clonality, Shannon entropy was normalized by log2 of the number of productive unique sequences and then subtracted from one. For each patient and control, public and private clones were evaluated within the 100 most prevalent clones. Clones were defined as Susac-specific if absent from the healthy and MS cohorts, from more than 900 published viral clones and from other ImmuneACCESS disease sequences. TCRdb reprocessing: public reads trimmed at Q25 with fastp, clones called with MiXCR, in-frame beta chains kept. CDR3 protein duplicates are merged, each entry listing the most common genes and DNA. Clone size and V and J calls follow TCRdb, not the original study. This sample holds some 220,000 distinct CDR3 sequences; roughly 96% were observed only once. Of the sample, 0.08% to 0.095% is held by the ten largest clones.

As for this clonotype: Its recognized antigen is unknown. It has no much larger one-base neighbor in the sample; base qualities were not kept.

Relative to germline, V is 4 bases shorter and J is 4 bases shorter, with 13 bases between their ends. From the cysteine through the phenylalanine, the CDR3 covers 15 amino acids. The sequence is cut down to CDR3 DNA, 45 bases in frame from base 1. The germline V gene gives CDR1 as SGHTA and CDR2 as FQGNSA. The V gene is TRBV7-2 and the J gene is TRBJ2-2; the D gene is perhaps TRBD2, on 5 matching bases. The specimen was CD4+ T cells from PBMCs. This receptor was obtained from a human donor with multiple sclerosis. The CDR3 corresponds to CASSSSGPGTGELFF. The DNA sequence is TGTGCCAGCAGCTCCAGCGGCCCTGGCACCGGGGAGCTGTTTTTT. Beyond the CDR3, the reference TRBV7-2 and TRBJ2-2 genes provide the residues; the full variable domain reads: GAGVSQSPSNKVTEKGKDVELRCDPISGHTALYWYRQSLGQGLEFLIYFQGNSAPDKSGLPSDRFSAERTGGSVSTLTIQRTQQEDSAVYLCASSSSGPGTGELFFGEGSRLTVL.